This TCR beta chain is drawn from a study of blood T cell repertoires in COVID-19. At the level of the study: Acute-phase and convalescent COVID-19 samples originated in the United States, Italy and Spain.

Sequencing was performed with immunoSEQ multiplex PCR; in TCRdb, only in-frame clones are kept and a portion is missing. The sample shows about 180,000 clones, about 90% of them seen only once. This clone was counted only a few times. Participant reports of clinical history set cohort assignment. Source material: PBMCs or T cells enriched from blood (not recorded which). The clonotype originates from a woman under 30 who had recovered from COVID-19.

The chain's CDR3 is CASSLGRHGEQFF. DNA of the CDR3: TGTGCCAGCAGCTTGGGGCGTCATGGTGAGCAGTTCTTC. The J gene is TRBJ2-1, the V gene TRBV11-2; a possible D gene is TRBD1 (5 bases). V lost 3 bases and J lost 9, with 12 bases in between. The CDR3 length is 13 residues. The V gene's germline CDR1 is SGHAT and CDR2 FQNNGV. The full variable domain, its missing parts supplied by reference TRBV11-2 and TRBJ2-1, is EAGVAQSPRYKIIEKRQSVAFWCNPISGHATLYWYQQILGQGPKLLIQFQNNGVVDDSQLPKDRFSAERLKGVDSTLKIQPAKLEDSAVYLCASSLGRHGEQFFGPGTRLTVL.